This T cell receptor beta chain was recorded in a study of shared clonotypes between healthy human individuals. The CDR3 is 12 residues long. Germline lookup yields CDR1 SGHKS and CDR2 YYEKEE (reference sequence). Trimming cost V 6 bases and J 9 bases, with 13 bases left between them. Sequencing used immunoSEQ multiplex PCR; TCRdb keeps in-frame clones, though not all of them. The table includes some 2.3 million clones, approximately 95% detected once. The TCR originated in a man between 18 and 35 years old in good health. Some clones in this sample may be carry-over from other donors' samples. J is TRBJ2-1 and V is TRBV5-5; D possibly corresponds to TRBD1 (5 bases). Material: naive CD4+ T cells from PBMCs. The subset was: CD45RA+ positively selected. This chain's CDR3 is CASTRGAGEQFF. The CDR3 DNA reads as TGTGCCAGCACCCGTGGGGCCGGTGAGCAGTTCTTC. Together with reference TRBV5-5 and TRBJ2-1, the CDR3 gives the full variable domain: DAGVTQSPTHLIKTRGQQVTLRCSPISGHKSVSWYQQVLGQGPQFIFQYYEKEERGRGNFPDRFSARQFPNYSSELNVNALLLGDSALYLCASTRGAGEQFFGPGTRLTVL.